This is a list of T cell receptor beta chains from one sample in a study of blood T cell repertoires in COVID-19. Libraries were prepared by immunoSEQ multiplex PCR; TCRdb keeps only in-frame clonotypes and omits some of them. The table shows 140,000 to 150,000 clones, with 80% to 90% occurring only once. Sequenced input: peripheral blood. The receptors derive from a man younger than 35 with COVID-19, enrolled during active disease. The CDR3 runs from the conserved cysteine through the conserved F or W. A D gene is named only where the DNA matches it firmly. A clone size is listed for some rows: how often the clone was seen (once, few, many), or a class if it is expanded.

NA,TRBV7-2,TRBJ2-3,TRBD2,CASSLGGLAGGRSTDTQYF,TGTGCCAGCAGCTTAGGGGGCCTAGCGGGAGGGCGGTCGACAGATACGCAGTATTTT
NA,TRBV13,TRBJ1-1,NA,CASNFQWATGTEAFF,TGTGCCAGCAATTTCCAATGGGCCACAGGCACTGAAGCTTTCTTT
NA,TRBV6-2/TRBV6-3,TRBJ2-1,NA,CASSYSNGRGNEQFF,TGTGCCAGCAGTTACTCGAACGGGAGAGGTAATGAGCAGTTCTTC
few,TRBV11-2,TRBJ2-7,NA,CASSQLRVPYEQYF,TGTGCCAGCAGTCAACTGAGGGTCCCGTACGAGCAGTACTTC
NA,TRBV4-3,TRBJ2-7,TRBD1,CASSPRQGGYEQYF,TGCGCCAGCAGCCCTAGACAGGGTGGATACGAGCAGTACTTC
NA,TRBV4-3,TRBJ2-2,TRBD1,CASSQDGTGINTGELFF,TGCGCCAGCAGCCAAGACGGGACAGGGATAAACACCGGGGAGCTGTTTTTT
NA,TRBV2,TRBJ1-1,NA,CASTYMGGPDSHF,TGTGCCAGCACATACATGGGGGGACCGGACTCTCACTTT
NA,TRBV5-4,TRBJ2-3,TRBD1,CASSYATGIADTQYF,TGTGCCAGCAGCTATGCGACAGGGATCGCAGATACGCAGTATTTT
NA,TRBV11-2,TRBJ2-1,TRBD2,CASTSSGTGAEQFF,TGTGCCAGCACCAGTAGCGGGACCGGTGCTGAGCAGTTCTTC
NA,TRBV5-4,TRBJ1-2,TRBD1,CASSPGTGFNYGYTF,TGTGCCAGCAGCCCCGGGACAGGCTTTAACTATGGCTACACCTTC
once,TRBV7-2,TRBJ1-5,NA,CASSLVGGFQPQHF,TGTGCCAGCAGCTTAGTAGGAGGATTTCAGCCCCAGCATTTT
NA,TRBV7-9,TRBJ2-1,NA,CASSLSTGGQFF,TGTGCCAGCAGCTTATCTACTGGAGGGCAGTTCTTC
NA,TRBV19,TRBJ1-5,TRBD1,CASRRQGVNQPQHF,TGTGCCAGTAGACGACAGGGGGTCAATCAGCCCCAGCATTTT
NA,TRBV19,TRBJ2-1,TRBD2,CASSRAGGRGEQFF,TGTGCCAGTAGCCGGGCGGGAGGTAGAGGAGAGCAGTTCTTC
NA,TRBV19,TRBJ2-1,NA,CASSNIVGQDNEQFF,TGTGCCAGTAGTAATATAGTGGGACAAGACAATGAGCAGTTCTTC
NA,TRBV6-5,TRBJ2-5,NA,CASGQGGSSGETQYF,TGTGCCAGCGGTCAGGGGGGATCATCCGGGGAGACCCAGTACTTC
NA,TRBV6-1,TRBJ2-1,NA,CASSEAGLSSYNEQFF,TGTGCCAGCAGTGAAGCGGGACTTAGCTCCTACAATGAGCAGTTCTTC
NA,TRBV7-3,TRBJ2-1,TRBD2,CASSSGLAGAGGWDEQFF,TGTGCCAGCAGCTCCGGACTAGCGGGAGCCGGCGGGTGGGATGAGCAGTTCTTC
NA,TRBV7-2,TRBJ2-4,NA,CASSFVGSDLAKNIQYF,TGTGCCAGCAGCTTTGTGGGTAGCGATCTAGCCAAAAACATTCAGTACTTC
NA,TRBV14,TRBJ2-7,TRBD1,CASSLPGQGYEQYF,TGTGCCAGCAGCCTTCCGGGACAGGGTTACGAGCAGTACTTC
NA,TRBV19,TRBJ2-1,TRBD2,CASSTSSGNNEQFF,TGTGCCAGTAGTACCTCGAGCGGGAACAATGAGCAGTTCTTC
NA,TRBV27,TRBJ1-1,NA,CASSSPSRRGTEAFF,TGTGCCAGCAGTTCCCCATCAAGGAGGGGCACTGAAGCTTTCTTT
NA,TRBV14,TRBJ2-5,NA,CASSHTGNPQETQYF,TGTGCCAGCAGCCATACAGGGAACCCCCAAGAGACCCAGTACTTC
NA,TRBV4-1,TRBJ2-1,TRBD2,CASSRPLAGWDNEQFF,TGCGCCAGCAGCCGCCCGCTAGCGGGATGGGACAATGAGCAGTTCTTC
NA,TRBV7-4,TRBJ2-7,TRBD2,CASSLGVLTSGRGRYEQYF,TGTGCCAGCAGCTTAGGGGTTTTGACTAGCGGGAGGGGTCGGTACGAGCAGTACTTC
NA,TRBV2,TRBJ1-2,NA,CASRIEGYTF,TGTGCCAGCAGGATTGAGGGCTACACCTTC
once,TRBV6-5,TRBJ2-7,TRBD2,CASSYRLAGEDEQYF,TGTGCCAGCAGTTACAGGCTAGCGGGAGAAGACGAGCAGTACTTC
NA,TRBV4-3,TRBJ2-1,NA,CASSQDHSYNEQFF,TGCGCCAGCAGCCAAGACCACAGCTACAATGAGCAGTTCTTC
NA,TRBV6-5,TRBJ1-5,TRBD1,CASSRTGSSNQPQHF,TGTGCCAGCAGCAGGACAGGCAGTAGCAATCAGCCCCAGCATTTT
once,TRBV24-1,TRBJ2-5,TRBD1,CATRGQGTQETQYF,TGTGCCACCAGAGGACAGGGAACCCAAGAGACCCAGTACTTC
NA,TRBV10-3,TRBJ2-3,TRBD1,CAIRPGQDTDTQYF,TGTGCCATCAGGCCGGGACAGGACACAGATACGCAGTATTTT
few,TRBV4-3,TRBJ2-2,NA,CASSWSGTGELFF,TGCGCCAGCAGCTGGTCCGGGACCGGGGAGCTGTTTTTT
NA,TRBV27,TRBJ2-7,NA,CASSLFGYYEQYF,TGTGCCAGCAGTTTATTCGGGTACTACGAGCAGTACTTC
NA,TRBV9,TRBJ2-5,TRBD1,CASSVAQGQSSETQYF,TGTGCCAGCAGCGTAGCCCAGGGACAGTCCTCAGAGACCCAGTACTTC
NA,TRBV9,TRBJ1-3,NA,CASSVEGGSGNTIYF,TGTGCCAGCAGCGTAGAAGGGGGTTCAGGAAACACCATATATTTT
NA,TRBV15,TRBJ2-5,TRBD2,CATSSLAGGMETQYF,TGTGCCACCAGCAGCCTAGCGGGAGGGATGGAGACCCAGTACTTC
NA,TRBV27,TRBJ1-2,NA,CASRRGSYGYTF,TGTGCCAGCAGAAGGGGTAGCTATGGCTACACCTTC
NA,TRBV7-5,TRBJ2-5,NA,CARSSSREETQYF,TGTGCCAGAAGCTCTTCCCGTGAAGAGACCCAGTACTTC
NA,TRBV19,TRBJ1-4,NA,CASQTGPNEKLLF,TGTGCCAGCCAGACAGGTCCTAATGAAAAACTGCTTTTT
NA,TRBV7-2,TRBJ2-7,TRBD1,CASSSDRANYEQYF,TGTGCCAGCAGCTCCGACAGGGCCAACTACGAGCAGTACTTC
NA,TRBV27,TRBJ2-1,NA,CASSLSISGNNEQFF,TGTGCCAGCAGTTTATCGATAAGCGGAAACAATGAGCAGTTCTTC
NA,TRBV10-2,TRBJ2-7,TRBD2,CASSEKREGYEQYF,TGCGCCAGCAGTGAGAAGCGGGAGGGGTACGAGCAGTACTTC
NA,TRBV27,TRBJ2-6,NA,CASSSYPSGANVLTF,TGTGCCAGCAGTTCCTACCCATCTGGGGCCAACGTCCTGACTTTC
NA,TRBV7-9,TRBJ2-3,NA,CASSFPPTTVAKADTQYF,TGTGCCAGCAGCTTTCCCCCAACTACGGTCGCCAAGGCAGATACGCAGTATTTT
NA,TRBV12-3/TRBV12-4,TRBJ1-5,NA,CASNTQGHQPQHF,TGTGCCAGCAACACACAGGGACATCAGCCCCAGCATTTT
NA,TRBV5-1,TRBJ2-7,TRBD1,CASSPVQGASYEQYF,TGCGCCAGCAGCCCCGTCCAGGGGGCATCCTACGAGCAGTACTTC
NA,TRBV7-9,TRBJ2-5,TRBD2,CASSPQEGLAEETQYF,TGTGCCAGCAGCCCACAGGAGGGACTAGCGGAAGAGACCCAGTACTTC
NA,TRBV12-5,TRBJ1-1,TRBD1,CASAIGQGGTEAFF,TGTGCTAGTGCCATAGGACAGGGAGGCACTGAAGCTTTCTTT
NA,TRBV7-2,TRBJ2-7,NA,CASSDLGSSYEQYF,TGTGCCAGCAGCGACCTCGGGAGCTCCTACGAGCAGTACTTC
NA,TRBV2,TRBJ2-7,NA,CASRWEVEQYF,TGTGCCAGCAGGTGGGAGGTCGAGCAGTACTTC
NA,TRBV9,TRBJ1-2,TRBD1,CASSAGQAGGYTF,TGTGCCAGCAGCGCGGGACAGGCCGGTGGCTACACCTTC
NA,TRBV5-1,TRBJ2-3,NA,CASSLEFPGTDTQYF,TGCGCCAGCAGCTTAGAATTCCCAGGCACAGATACGCAGTATTTT
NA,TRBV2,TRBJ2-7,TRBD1,CASRTGRYEQYF,TGTGCCAGCCGGACAGGGCGCTACGAGCAGTACTTC
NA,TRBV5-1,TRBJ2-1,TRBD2,CASSLARLAGDHNEQFF,TGCGCCAGCAGCTTGGCCCGTCTAGCGGGAGACCACAATGAGCAGTTCTTC
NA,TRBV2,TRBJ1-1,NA,CASSSRGAWAFF,TGTGCCAGTTCTTCCCGGGGGGCTTGGGCTTTCTTT
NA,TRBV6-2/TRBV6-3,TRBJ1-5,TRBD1,CASSRQGRNQPQHF,TGTGCCAGCAGTAGACAGGGGCGCAATCAGCCCCAGCATTTT
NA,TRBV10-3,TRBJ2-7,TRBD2,CAISEGGILAASGRSEQYF,TGTGCCATCAGTGAGGGTGGTATCCTGGCGGCTAGCGGGAGGAGCGAGCAGTACTTC
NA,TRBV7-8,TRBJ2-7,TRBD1,CASSAGTGTFSYEQYF,TGTGCCAGCAGTGCTGGGACAGGGACTTTCTCCTACGAGCAGTACTTC
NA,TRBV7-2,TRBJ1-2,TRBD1,CASSADRGYGYTF,TGTGCCAGCAGCGCGGACAGGGGTTATGGCTACACCTTC
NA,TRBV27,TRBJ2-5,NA,CASSLRGPLARGEETQYF,TGTGCCAGCAGTTTAAGGGGCCCCTTGGCCAGGGGAGAAGAGACCCAGTACTTC